The clone carrying this T cell receptor (beta chain) was observed a few times. Its antigen remains unidentified. TCRdb reprocessed the RT-PCR reads via MiXCR and lists one record per CDR3 protein. The profile shows hundreds of thousands of distinct CDR3 sequences, around a fifth of them singletons. The record originates from a study of response to subunit inactivated influenza vaccine. Whole-study results and caveats: The authors proposed limited new T cell recruitment per seasonal influenza vaccination.

The V gene's germline CDR1 is SQVTM and CDR2 ANQGSEA. Trimming removed 4 bases from V and 3 bases from J; junction bases left unmatched: 0. This CDR3 has 11 residues. The sample was PBMCs from blood, taken 21 months after vaccination. This receptor was taken from a man aged 45-69 years who received an inactivated influenza vaccine. The genes are TRBV29-1 and TRBJ2-7; 7 bases fit TRBD2. The CDR3 DNA sequence: TGCAGCGTTGGGACTAGCTACGAGCAGTACTTC. Protein product: CSVGTSYEQYF.